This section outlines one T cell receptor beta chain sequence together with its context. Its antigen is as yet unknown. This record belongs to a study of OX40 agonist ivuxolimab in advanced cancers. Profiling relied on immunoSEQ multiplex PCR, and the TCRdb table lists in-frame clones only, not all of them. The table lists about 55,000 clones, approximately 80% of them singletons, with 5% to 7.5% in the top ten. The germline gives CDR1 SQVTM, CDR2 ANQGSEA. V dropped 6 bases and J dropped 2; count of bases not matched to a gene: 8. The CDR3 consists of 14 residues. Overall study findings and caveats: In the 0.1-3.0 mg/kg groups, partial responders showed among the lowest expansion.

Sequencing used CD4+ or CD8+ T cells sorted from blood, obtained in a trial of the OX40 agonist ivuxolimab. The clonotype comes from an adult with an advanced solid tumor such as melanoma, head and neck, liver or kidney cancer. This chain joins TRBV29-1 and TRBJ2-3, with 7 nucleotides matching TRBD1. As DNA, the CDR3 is TGCAGCGTGCCCCGGGACAGATACACAGATACGCAGTATTTT. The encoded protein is CSVPRDRYTDTQYF.